The present T cell receptor (beta chain) was sequenced within a study of graft-versus-host responses after intestinal transplantation. Study summary: Every recipient had anti-thymocyte globulin induction and two to four years of tacrolimus plus steroids. Notes on the study in general: High graft-versus-host to host-versus-graft clonal ratios were found in allografts of patients who had graft-donor T cell macrochimerism.

Profiled with immunoSEQ multiplex PCR; TCRdb holds only in-frame clones, not every one. Found here are over 70,000 clones, around 86% of them singletons; the top ten hold roughly 17%. The CDR3 is 12 residues long. Trimming stripped 5 bases from V and 2 bases from J, with 9 bases between. CDR1 SQVTM and CDR2 ANQGSEA come from the germline V gene. As to this clone: No antigen is known for it.

The input for sequencing was unstimulated CD8+ T cells sorted from spleen or lymph node cells, taken before intestinal transplant. The TCR was taken from a human donor who received an intestinal transplant. J is TRBJ2-5 and V is TRBV29-1, with D perhaps TRBD2 (6 bases). As DNA, the CDR3 is TGCAGCGTTTTAGCGGTTCAAGAGACCCAGTACTTC. This gives the protein CSVLAVQETQYF.